This T cell receptor (beta chain) derives from a study of blood T cell repertoires in COVID-19. Across the whole study: Spain, Italy and the United States supplied samples that represented acute and convalescent COVID-19.

CDR3 size: 14 residues. V gave up 6 bases and J gave up 6 bases, with 17 bases separating them. Germline CDR1 is SQVTM and CDR2 is ANQGSEA. The repertoire was sequenced with immunoSEQ multiplex PCR; TCRdb's copy has only in-frame clones and lacks some. This sample carries fewer than 200,000 clones, roughly 84% of them seen once, and the ten largest clones take more than 3%. This sequence was found in a woman aged 25 to 45 who had been exposed to COVID-19. This chain links TRBV29-1 with TRBJ2-2, with D possibly being TRBD1 (6 bases). Input material: PBMCs or T cells enriched from blood (not recorded which). The CDR3 loop reads CSVGPRGSAGELFF. DNA of the CDR3: TGCAGCGTAGGACCAAGGGGGTCCGCCGGGGAGCTGTTTTTT.